This is a list of T cell receptor beta chains from one sample in a study of regulatory T cells in long-lasting Graves disease. TCRdb re-derived calls from the multiplex PCR reads in MiXCR, one entry per CDR3 protein. This sample yields approximately 380,000 distinct CDR3 sequences, of which roughly 20% are seen a single time; less than 25% belongs to the top ten. The sequences come from peripheral blood mononuclear cells (PBMCs), collected when the disease was refractory, from a patient treated with antithyroid drugs. These receptors were taken from a female donor with Graves disease. Both conserved end residues are trimmed from each CDR3. Rows may omit the clone size; those that give it use once, few, many or a size class.

clone size: many; V gene: TRBV12-3/TRBV12-4; J gene: TRBJ1-4; CDR3 protein: ASSANRGASNEKLF
clone size: many; V gene: TRBV7-2; J gene: TRBJ2-5; CDR3 protein: ASVGARGQETQY
clone size: NA; V gene: TRBV12-3/TRBV12-4; J gene: TRBJ1-2; CDR3 protein: ASSPNYEPKGYT
clone size: NA; V gene: TRBV11-2; J gene: TRBJ2-3; CDR3 protein: ASSPTTSSTDTQY
clone size: NA; V gene: TRBV20-1; J gene: TRBJ2-5; CDR3 protein: SATRLGETQY
clone size: NA; V gene: TRBV7-3; J gene: TRBJ1-6; CDR3 protein: ASSLNFITDNSPLH
clone size: NA; V gene: TRBV5-4; J gene: TRBJ2-2; CDR3 protein: ASSHWTSGNTGELF
clone size: few; V gene: TRBV7-8; J gene: TRBJ1-1; CDR3 protein: ASSLRRAEPTEAF
clone size: NA; V gene: TRBV9; J gene: TRBJ1-5; CDR3 protein: ASSLAGDSYQPQH
clone size: many; V gene: TRBV12-3/TRBV12-4; J gene: TRBJ1-1; CDR3 protein: ASIPLGGNTEAF
clone size: few; V gene: TRBV24-1; J gene: TRBJ2-7; CDR3 protein: ATSDGSRYEQY